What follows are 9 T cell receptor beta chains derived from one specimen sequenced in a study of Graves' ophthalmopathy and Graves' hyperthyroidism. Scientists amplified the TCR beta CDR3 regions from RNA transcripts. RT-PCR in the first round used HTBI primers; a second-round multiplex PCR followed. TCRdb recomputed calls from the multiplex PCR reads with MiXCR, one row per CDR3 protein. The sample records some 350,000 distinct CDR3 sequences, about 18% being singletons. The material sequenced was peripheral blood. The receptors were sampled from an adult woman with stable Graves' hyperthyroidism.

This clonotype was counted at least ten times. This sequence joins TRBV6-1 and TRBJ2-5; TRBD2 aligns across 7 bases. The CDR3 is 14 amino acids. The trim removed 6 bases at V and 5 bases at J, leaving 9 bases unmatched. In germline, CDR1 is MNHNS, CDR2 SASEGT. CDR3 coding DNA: TGTGCCAGCAGGCCCCCGGGGGGAGGGGAGACCCAGTACTTC. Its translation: CASRPPGGGETQYF.

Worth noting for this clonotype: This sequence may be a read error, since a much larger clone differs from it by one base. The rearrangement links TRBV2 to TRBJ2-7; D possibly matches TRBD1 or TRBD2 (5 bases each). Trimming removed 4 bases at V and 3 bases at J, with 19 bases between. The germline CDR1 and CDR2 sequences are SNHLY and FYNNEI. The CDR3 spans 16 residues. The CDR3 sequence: CASSGGRGPRSYEQYF. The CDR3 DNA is TGTGCCAGCAGTGGGGGACGCGGCCCCAGGAGCTACGAGCAGTACTTC.

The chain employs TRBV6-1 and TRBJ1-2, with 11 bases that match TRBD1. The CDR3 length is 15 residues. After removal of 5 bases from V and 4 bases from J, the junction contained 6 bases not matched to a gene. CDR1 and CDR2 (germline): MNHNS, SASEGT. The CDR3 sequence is CASSLGTGGGYGYTF. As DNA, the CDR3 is TGTGCCAGCAGTCTCGGGACAGGGGGTGGCTATGGCTACACCTTC.

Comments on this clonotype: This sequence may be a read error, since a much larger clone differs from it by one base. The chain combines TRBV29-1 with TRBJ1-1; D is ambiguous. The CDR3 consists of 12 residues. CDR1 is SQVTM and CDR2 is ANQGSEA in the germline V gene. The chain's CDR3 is CSVEEGNTEACF. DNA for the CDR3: TGCAGCGTTGAAGAAGGGAACACTGAAGCTTGCTTT. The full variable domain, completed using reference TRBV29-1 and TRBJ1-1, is SAVISQKPSRDICQRGTSLTIQCQVDSQVTMMFWYRQQPGQSLTLIATANQGSEATYESGFVIDKFPISRPNLTFSTLTVSNMSPEDSSIYLCSVEEGNTEACFGQGTRLTVV.

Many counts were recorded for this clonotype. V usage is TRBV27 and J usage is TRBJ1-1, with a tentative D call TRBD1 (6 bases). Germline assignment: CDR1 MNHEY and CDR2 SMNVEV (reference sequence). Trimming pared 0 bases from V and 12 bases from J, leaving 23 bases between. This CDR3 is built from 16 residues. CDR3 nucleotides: TGTGCCAGCAGTTTATCGTCTATCGTGCAGGGGCCCGATACTTTCTTT. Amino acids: CASSLSSIVQGPDTFF.

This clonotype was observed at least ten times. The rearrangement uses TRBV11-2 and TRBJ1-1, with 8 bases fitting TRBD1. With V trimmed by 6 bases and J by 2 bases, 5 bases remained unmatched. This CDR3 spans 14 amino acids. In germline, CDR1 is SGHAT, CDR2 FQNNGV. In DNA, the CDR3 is TGTGCCAGCAGTCGGACAGGGATAAACACTGAAGCTTTCTTT. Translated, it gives CASSRTGINTEAFF.

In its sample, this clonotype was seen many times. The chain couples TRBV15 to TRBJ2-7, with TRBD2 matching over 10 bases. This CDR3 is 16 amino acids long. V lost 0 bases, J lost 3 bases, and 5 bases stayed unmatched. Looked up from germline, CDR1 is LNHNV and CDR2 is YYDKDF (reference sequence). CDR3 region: CATSRDRGLAVYEQYF. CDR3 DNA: TGTGCCACCAGCAGAGATAGAGGACTAGCGGTCTACGAGCAGTACTTC.

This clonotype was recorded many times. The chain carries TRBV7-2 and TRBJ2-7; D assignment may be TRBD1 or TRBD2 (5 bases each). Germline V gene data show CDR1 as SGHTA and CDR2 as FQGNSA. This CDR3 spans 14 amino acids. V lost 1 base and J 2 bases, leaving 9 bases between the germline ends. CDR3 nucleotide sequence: TGTGCCAGCAGCTTAGGGGGGACCACCTACGAGCAGTACTTC. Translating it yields CASSLGGTTYEQYF. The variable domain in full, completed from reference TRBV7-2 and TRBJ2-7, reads GAGVSQSPSNKVTEKGKDVELRCDPISGHTALYWYRQSLGQGLEFLIYFQGNSAPDKSGLPSDRFSAERTGGSVSTLTIQRTQQEDSAVYLCASSLGGTTYEQYFGPGTRLTVT.

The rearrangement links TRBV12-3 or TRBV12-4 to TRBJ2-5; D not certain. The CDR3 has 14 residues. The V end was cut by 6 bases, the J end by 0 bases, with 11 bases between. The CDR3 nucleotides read TGTGCCAGCAGCCACGGAGTGAACCAAGAGACCCAGTACTTC. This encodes CASSHGVNQETQYF.